This T cell receptor (beta chain) was retrieved from a study of OX40 agonist ivuxolimab in advanced cancers. The wider study: Subjects had a mean age of 60 years, with a range of 23 to 79; roughly 83% were male. Notes on the study in general: Normalized expansion of T-cell clones was also low for some nonresponders. Compared with CD4+, CD8+ T cells on average had more expanded clones. At 0.1 to 3.0 mg/kg, CD4+ and CD8+ blood T cells expanded clonally by week 6.

The CDR3 contains 17 residues. Germline CDR1 and CDR2: MDHEN and SYDVKM. With 3 bases clipped from V and 1 base from J, the junction kept 10 bases outside the gene matches. As to this clone: What it binds is unknown.

Produced via immunoSEQ multiplex PCR; TCRdb's table is partial and in-frame only. The repertoire has more than 9,000 clones, 76% of them found once; the top ten carry about a fifth. The clonotype was recovered from an adult with an advanced solid tumor such as melanoma, head and neck, liver or kidney cancer. The V and J genes are TRBV28 and TRBJ2-3, with 7 bases identical to TRBD2. Specimen: CD4+ or CD8+ T cells sorted from blood, collected in a trial of the OX40 agonist ivuxolimab. In DNA form, the CDR3 reads TGTGCCAGCAGTTTCCCCCGGGGGGAATGGGGCACAGATACGCAGTATTTT. This gives the protein CASSFPRGEWGTDTQYF.